This is a list of T cell receptor beta chains from one sample in a study of radiotherapy plus CTLA-4 blockade in lung cancer. Some clones are missing from TCRdb's copy, which holds only in-frame ones; the method was immunoSEQ multiplex PCR. The table lists some 90,000 clones, around 83% of them singletons. Here the sequenced sample was peripheral blood, taken from a patient treated with radiotherapy plus ipilimumab. All receptors derive from a human donor with non-small cell lung cancer who had stable disease on radiotherapy plus ipilimumab. The CDR3 runs from the conserved cysteine through the conserved F or W. A D gene is named only where the DNA matches it firmly. Only part of the rows carry a size: once, few, many, or a class if the clone is expanded.

j_call clone_size d_call v_call cdr3_nt cdr3_aa
TRBJ2-5 NA TRBD1 TRBV5-1 TGCGCCAGCAGCAGCACAGGGGGCGCGGAGACCCAGTACTTC CASSSTGGAETQYF
TRBJ1-2 NA TRBD1 TRBV6-5 TGTGCCAGCAGAGAAGGGGGCACGAACTATGGCTACACCTTC CASREGGTNYGYTF
TRBJ2-7 NA TRBD2 TRBV5-1 TGCGCCAGCAGCTTCGGACTAGCGGGTGTCTACGAGCAGTACTTC CASSFGLAGVYEQYF
TRBJ1-2 NA NA TRBV5-6 TGTGCCAGCAGCTTGGTCCAGGGCACCTATGGCTACACCTTC CASSLVQGTYGYTF
TRBJ1-1 NA NA TRBV5-5 TGTGCCAGCAGCTTCAGCCGGGAAGCTTTCTTT CASSFSREAFF
TRBJ2-4 NA NA TRBV2 TGTGCCAGCAGTGAAACATGGGTAGCCAAAAACATTCAGTACTTC CASSETWVAKNIQYF
TRBJ2-1 NA TRBD2 TRBV11-2 TGTGCCAGCAGCCGAACTTGGACTAGCGGGGGTTACAATGAGCAGTTCTTC CASSRTWTSGGYNEQFF
TRBJ1-6 NA NA TRBV28 TGTGCCACCGACTCCTCCTATAATTCACCCCTCCACTTT CATDSSYNSPLHF
TRBJ2-1 NA NA TRBV9 TGTGCCAGCAGCGTAGCTCCGAGCGGCGGTTACTACAATGAGCAGTTCTTC CASSVAPSGGYYNEQFF
TRBJ2-3 NA TRBD1 TRBV28 TGTGCCAGCAGCCCGGACAGGGGGCGCCTGGATACGCAGTATTTT CASSPDRGRLDTQYF
TRBJ2-5 NA TRBD1 TRBV7-7 TGTGCCAGCAGCTTAGCGCAAGGGGGCCAGGAGACCCAGTACTTC CASSLAQGGQETQYF
TRBJ1-6 NA NA TRBV6-1 TGTGCCAGCAGTGTAGAGACCCTCAATTCACCCCTCCACTTT CASSVETLNSPLHF
TRBJ2-2 NA TRBD1 TRBV7-2 TGTGCCAGCAGCCCGTGGACAGGGGGCACCGGGGAGCTGTTTTTT CASSPWTGGTGELFF
TRBJ2-3 once TRBD1 TRBV7-7 TGTGCCAGCAGCCCAGGGTGGACAGGGGGCAAGGATACGCAGTATTTT CASSPGWTGGKDTQYF
TRBJ1-6 NA TRBD1 TRBV28 TGTGCCAGCAGGCTCCCCGCAGGGGGGGGTTCACCCCTCCACTTT CASRLPAGGGSPLHF